Listed below are T cell receptor beta chains from one sample, sequenced in a study of Ad26.COV2.S vaccination and SARS-CoV-2 variants. Data came from immunoSEQ multiplex PCR; TCRdb stores just in-frame clones and leaves some out. The repertoire has some 350,000 clones, almost 90% of them found once; the top ten carry about 5.4%. The material sequenced was peripheral blood, taken in a trial of Ad26.COV2.S vaccine versus placebo. These receptors were obtained from a person aged 18-65 years who received the Ad26.COV2.S COVID-19 vaccine or a placebo. Both conserved end residues are part of each CDR3. A D gene is named only where the DNA matches it firmly. Clone size is not always given. Where it is, it says once, few, many or a class for expanded clones.

TRBJ1-1	TRBV4-2	NA	NA	TGTGCCAGCAGCCAACAGGGTGGGGCCACTGAAGCTTTCTTT	CASSQQGGATEAFF
TRBJ2-2	TRBV30	NA	NA	TGTGCCTGGAGTGTCCCCGGGGAGCTGTTTTTT	CAWSVPGELFF
TRBJ2-7	TRBV19	TRBD2	NA	TGTGCCAGCGTCCCGACTAGCGGGGCCTTCTACGAGCAGTACTTC	CASVPTSGAFYEQYF
TRBJ2-4	TRBV28	TRBD1	NA	TGTGCCAGCGCGGACCAGGGGGCGCGGGGCGATCTAGCCAAAAACATTCAGTACTTC	CASADQGARGDLAKNIQYF
TRBJ2-3	TRBV4-2	NA	once	TGTGCCAGCAGCCAACGAAATACGCAGTATTTT	CASSQRNTQYF
TRBJ1-1	TRBV6-5	NA	NA	TGTGCCAGCAACACGGAGGGAGGGTACACTGAAGCTTTCTTT	CASNTEGGYTEAFF
TRBJ1-2	TRBV2	NA	NA	TGTGCCAGCAGGGGACAAAACTATGGCTACACCTTC	CASRGQNYGYTF
TRBJ2-2	TRBV5-1	NA	NA	TGCGCCAGCAGCCCAGGACAGTCGACGAACACCGGGGAGCTGTTTTTT	CASSPGQSTNTGELFF
TRBJ2-1	TRBV4-3	TRBD2	NA	TGCGCCAGCCGAGGACTAGCGGGAGATAAGTTCTTC	CASRGLAGDKFF
TRBJ2-5	TRBV11-2	NA	NA	TGTGCCAGCAGCCTCGATTTTCGGCCAGCTCAAGAGACCCAGTACTTC	CASSLDFRPAQETQYF
TRBJ1-1	TRBV7-9	NA	NA	TGTGCCAGCAGCGGACAGCCGAACACTGAAGCTTTCTTT	CASSGQPNTEAFF
TRBJ1-5	TRBV7-3	NA	NA	TGTGCCAGCAGCTTAACCCTAACAGGGCCCCAGCATTTT	CASSLTLTGPQHF
TRBJ2-2	TRBV4-2	NA	once	TGTGCCAGCACTCCCGGGGAGCTGTTTTTT	CASTPGELFF
TRBJ2-3	TRBV13	NA	NA	TGTGCCAGCACGTACGAAGGGGGGCGAGATACGCAGTATTTT	CASTYEGGRDTQYF
TRBJ2-1	TRBV13	NA	NA	TGTGCCAGCAGCTTAGGATGGGGGGCTTACAATGAGCAGTTCTTC	CASSLGWGAYNEQFF
TRBJ1-1	TRBV10-1	NA	NA	TGCGCCAGCAGTGAGTACGGAGGCACTGAAGCTTTCTTT	CASSEYGGTEAFF
TRBJ2-3	TRBV7-2	TRBD2	NA	TGTGCCAGCAGCTTGACAGCGGGAGCCACGAGGGATACGCAGTATTTT	CASSLTAGATRDTQYF
TRBJ1-4	TRBV24-1	NA	NA	TGTGCCCCGGGGGGGGCAGCAACTAATGAAAAACTGTTTTTT	CAPGGAATNEKLFF
TRBJ2-7	TRBV6-6	NA	once	TGTGCCAGCAGTTACTTTGAGGGCCACGAGCAGTACTTC	CASSYFEGHEQYF
TRBJ2-3	TRBV7-9	NA	NA	TGTGCCAGCAGCTTCGACGAGGGAGACACAGATACGCAGTATTTT	CASSFDEGDTDTQYF
TRBJ1-1	TRBV11-3	TRBD1	NA	TGTGCCAGCAGCCTCGGTCAGGGGGCGGGCACTGAAGCTTTCTTT	CASSLGQGAGTEAFF
TRBJ2-5	TRBV4-3	TRBD2	NA	TGCGCCAGCAGCCCTACGGCTAGCGGGGACCTCCAAGAGACCCAGTACTTC	CASSPTASGDLQETQYF
TRBJ2-1	TRBV5-4	NA	NA	TGTGCCAGCAGCTTGGTGGGGGGCCCTAACAATGAGCAGTTCTTC	CASSLVGGPNNEQFF
TRBJ2-1	TRBV5-1	NA	NA	TGCGCCAGCAGCTTGGGGTGGGGCCTCCTCAGGTCCTACAATGAGCAGTTCTTC	CASSLGWGLLRSYNEQFF
TRBJ1-1	TRBV6-2/TRBV6-3	NA	NA	TGTGCCAGCAGTTCCCGGGGAGGAATGGGAGCTTTCTTT	CASSSRGGMGAFF
TRBJ2-3	TRBV4-3	NA	NA	TGCGCCAGCAGCCAAGAGTCTACCATTAGTGTCGCCTCCTTTAATACGCAGTATTTT	CASSQESTISVASFNTQYF
TRBJ2-7	TRBV6-2/TRBV6-3	NA	NA	TGTGCCAGCAGTTACTCGTTCGAGGCAGACCTCTACGAGCAGTACTTC	CASSYSFEADLYEQYF
TRBJ2-1	TRBV3-1/TRBV3-2	NA	once	TGTGCCAGCAGCCAAGATACTGGGGGTCGGGCCAATGAGCAGTTCTTC	CASSQDTGGRANEQFF
TRBJ1-1	TRBV30	NA	NA	TGTGCCTGGAAGACTACTGAAGCTTTCTTT	CAWKTTEAFF
TRBJ2-2	TRBV7-3	NA	NA	TGTGCCAGCAGCTTAACTGGGACCCGCGGGGACACCGGGGAGCTGTTTTTT	CASSLTGTRGDTGELFF
TRBJ2-3	TRBV21-1	NA	NA	TGTGCCAGCAGCGAGAGCGGATCAAGCACAGATACGCAGTATTTT	CASSESGSSTDTQYF
TRBJ2-1	TRBV5-1	NA	NA	TGCGCCAGCAGCTTGGGAGGGGTTTACTCCTACAATGAGCAGTTCTTC	CASSLGGVYSYNEQFF
TRBJ2-2	TRBV21-1	NA	NA	TGTGCCAGCAGCCATCGTGTTGGCGGCACCGGGGAGCTGTTTTTT	CASSHRVGGTGELFF
TRBJ1-4	TRBV3-1/TRBV3-2	NA	NA	TGTGCCAGCAGCCAAGAGGGTGAAAAACTGTTTTTT	CASSQEGEKLFF
TRBJ2-3	TRBV7-3	NA	NA	TGTGCCAGCAGCTTCTCGACCGAAGATACGCAGTATTTT	CASSFSTEDTQYF
TRBJ2-4	TRBV5-1	NA	NA	TGCGCCAGCAGCTTGGACAGTACGTCTCAGTACTTC	CASSLDSTSQYF
TRBJ1-1	TRBV7-9	NA	few	TGTGCCAGCAGCTTAGTTGGACACAAGGGAGACACTGAAGCTTTCTTT	CASSLVGHKGDTEAFF
TRBJ2-1	TRBV19	NA	NA	TGTGCCAGTAGTATAGTCCATGAGCAGTTCTTC	CASSIVHEQFF
TRBJ1-1	TRBV12-3/TRBV12-4	NA	NA	TGTGCCAGCAGTTTAGGTCAGGGTCCAGCTTTCTTT	CASSLGQGPAFF
TRBJ2-3	TRBV13	NA	NA	TGTGCCAGCAGCTTAGAACTAGATACGCAGTATTTT	CASSLELDTQYF
TRBJ1-5	TRBV19	NA	NA	TGTGCCAGTACGAGTACAAGCAATCAGCCCCAGCATTTT	CASTSTSNQPQHF
TRBJ2-3	TRBV7-9	TRBD2	NA	TGTGCCAGCAGCCCCGGGAGGATCAGCACAGATACGCAGTATTTT	CASSPGRISTDTQYF
TRBJ2-2	TRBV7-2	TRBD1	once	TGTGCCAGCAGCCGTAGATTGACAGGGATCCTCGGGGAGCTGTTTTTT	CASSRRLTGILGELFF
TRBJ2-1	TRBV3-1/TRBV3-2	TRBD2	NA	TGTGCCAGCAGCCAAACCCCGACTAGCTTCCGGGTCTTC	CASSQTPTSFRVF
TRBJ1-1	TRBV25-1	NA	NA	TGTGCCAGCTCCCCCGATAACACTGAAGCTTTCTTT	CASSPDNTEAFF
TRBJ1-2	TRBV19	NA	NA	TGTGCCAGTAGTATAAGGCAGGGTGAGGGTTTGACTATCTCTGGCTACACCTTC	CASSIRQGEGLTISGYTF
TRBJ1-2	TRBV3-1/TRBV3-2	NA	NA	TGTGCCAGCAGCCCGGGGGAGTGGAGGCCCTATGGCTACACCTTC	CASSPGEWRPYGYTF
TRBJ1-6	TRBV7-6	NA	few	TGTGCCAGCAGCCCCGCATTCCCTGATTCACCCCTCCACTTT	CASSPAFPDSPLHF
TRBJ2-5	TRBV4-2	TRBD2	NA	TGTGCCAGCAGCCAAGAAACAGCGGGAGCATCAGAGACCCAGTACTTC	CASSQETAGASETQYF
TRBJ1-1	TRBV29-1	NA	NA	TGCAGCGTCGCGTCTACACCGGAGAACACTGAAGCTTTCTTT	CSVASTPENTEAFF
TRBJ1-5	TRBV6-1	TRBD1	NA	TGTGCCAGCAGTTCTCGGACAGGGGGCGATCAGCCCCAGCATTTT	CASSSRTGGDQPQHF
TRBJ1-2	TRBV7-2	NA	NA	TGTGCCAGCAGCTTGGGCAGCTACTATGGCTACACCTTC	CASSLGSYYGYTF
TRBJ2-2	TRBV27	TRBD1	NA	TGTGCCAGCAGTTCGGGACAGGGCACCGGGGAGCTGTTTTTT	CASSSGQGTGELFF
TRBJ1-6	TRBV19	NA	NA	TGTGCCAGTAGACCCCACACCGAAGTAGGTTCACCCCTCCACTTT	CASRPHTEVGSPLHF
TRBJ2-1	TRBV6-1	TRBD2	NA	TGTGCCAGCAGTGGCCCAATAGCGGGAGGGCCGAATGAGCAGTTCTTC	CASSGPIAGGPNEQFF